This T cell receptor beta chain was documented in a study of T cells after yellow fever vaccination. Looked up from germline, CDR1 is DFQATT and CDR2 is SNEGSKA (reference sequence). The CDR3 is 12 residues long. Between the trimmed V and J ends, which lost 8 bases and 9 bases, there was a span of 17 bases. This clonotype was seen only a few times. TCRdb processed the 5' RACE reads anew with MiXCR; each CDR3 protein has one entry. The data contain 450,000 to 550,000 distinct CDR3 sequences, 21% of them singletons. This chain links TRBV20-1 with TRBJ2-1; possibly TRBD2 for D (6 bases). Source: PBMCs, taken more than 20 days after the first yellow fever vaccination. This clonotype was sampled from a man aged 18 to 29 who received the YFV17D yellow fever vaccine. The CDR3 spells CSCPGGWGEQFF. In nucleotides, the CDR3 is TGCAGTTGTCCCGGGGGTTGGGGTGAGCAGTTCTTC.